The 10 T cell receptor beta chains below all came from one sample that was sequenced in a study of cytomegalovirus exposure and HLA in healthy donors. The PCR had 60 Vbeta and 13 Jbeta primers. Sequenced by immunoSEQ multiplex PCR; TCRdb stores in-frame clones only, minus some. The table lists some 150,000 clones. The specimen was PBMCs. Receptor source: a man aged 40-49 years in good health and CMV-seronegative.

This sequence joins TRBV28 and TRBJ1-5, with 11 bases identical to TRBD1. The CDR3 runs to 15 residues. Germline loops: CDR1 MDHEN, CDR2 SYDVKM. V dropped 5 bases and J dropped 6; count of bases not matched to a gene: 6. This CDR3 reads CASSRTGGRFQPQHF. The CDR3 DNA is TGTGCCAGCAGTCGGACAGGGGGCAGGTTTCAGCCCCAGCATTTT.

V usage is TRBV4-1 and J usage is TRBJ2-6; tentative D call: TRBD2 (6 bases). The CDR3 runs 16 residues. Trimming cost V 0 bases and J 2 bases, with 8 bases left between them. Per germline, CDR1 MGHRA and CDR2 YSYEKL. CDR3 bases: TGCGCCAGCAGCCAAGAGGCGGGGACTGGGGCCAACGTCCTGACTTTC. Translated, it gives CASSQEAGTGANVLTF.

The rearrangement uses TRBV6-1 and TRBJ1-2; 8 bases fit TRBD1. Germline loops: CDR1 MNHNS, CDR2 SASEGT. The CDR3 loop spans 14 amino acids. V lost 7 bases, J lost 5 bases, and 9 bases stayed unmatched. The CDR3 nucleotides read TGTGCCAGCACAACAGGGGGGGGTTCATATGGCTACACCTTC. Translated, it gives CASTTGGGSYGYTF.

The rearrangement joins TRBV12-5 to TRBJ1-1; 9 bases are shared with TRBD1. This CDR3 comprises 18 residues. Trimming cost V 0 bases and J 3 bases; bases outside gene matches: 11. Germline V CDR1 and CDR2: LGHNT, FRNRAP. Here the CDR3 DNA reads TGTGCTAGTGGTTTGGTACAGGGACAGGGACGAGGCGACACTGAAGCTTTCTTT. Translation: CASGLVQGQGRGDTEAFF.

The gene calls are TRBV7-6 and TRBJ2-7; D perhaps matches TRBD1 (6 bases). CDR3 length equals 15 residues. CDR1 is SGHVS and CDR2 is FNYEAQ in the germline V gene. The V gene lost 3 bases and the J gene lost 1 base, with 13 bases spanning the gap. As DNA, the CDR3 is TGTGCCAGCAGCTTCTCAGACAGGTTGTCCTACGAGCAGTACTTC. Protein sequence: CASSFSDRLSYEQYF.

The DNA for the CDR3 is TGTGCCAGCAGCTTGGACTTATCTAGCACAGATACGCAGTATTTT. Translating it yields CASSLDLSSTDTQYF. The J gene is TRBJ2-3, the V gene TRBV5-6; D gene uncertain. The CDR3 sequence is 15 residues long. CDR1 SGHDT and CDR2 YYEEEE come from the germline V gene. Trimming took off 0 bases at V and 0 bases at J, with 8 bases between the two ends.

The CDR3 coding sequence is TGCGCCAGCAGCTTTGGCAGAGGGGGCGGCACAGATACGCAGTATTTT. This sequence encodes CASSFGRGGGTDTQYF. This chain uses TRBV5-1 with TRBJ2-3; 7 bases line up with TRBD1. Germline V gene sequence: CDR1 SGHRS, CDR2 YFSETQ. This CDR3 is built from 16 residues. V was pared by 2 bases and J by 1 base, with 7 bases of the junction left unmatched.

The J gene is TRBJ1-1, the V gene TRBV6-6, with D tentatively TRBD1 (5 bases). CDR3 length equals 14 residues. The V gene's germline CDR1 is MNHNY and CDR2 SVGAGI (reference sequence). This CDR3 is CAGRAGYGDTEAFF. DNA of the CDR3: TGTGCAGGCAGGGCGGGGTATGGGGACACTGAAGCTTTCTTT.

The chain couples TRBV29-1 to TRBJ2-5, with TRBD1 matching 10 bases. Germline loops: CDR1 SQVTM, CDR2 ANQGSEA. V was clipped by 3 bases and J by 5 bases; unmatched bases: 9. The CDR3 has 15 amino acids. The CDR3 loop is CSVDRQGANGETQYF. The CDR3 bases are TGCAGCGTTGATCGACAGGGGGCAAATGGGGAGACCCAGTACTTC.

This sequence joins TRBV18 and TRBJ1-3; a weak D match, TRBD1 (5 bases). Between the trimmed V and J ends, which lost 0 bases and 0 bases, there was a span of 9 bases. This CDR3 comprises 16 residues. Germline assignment: CDR1 KGHSH and CDR2 LQKENI. The CDR3 reads CASSPPGQGSGNTIYF. The CDR3 DNA reads TGTGCCAGCTCACCACCGGGGCAGGGCTCTGGAAACACCATATATTTT. Drawing the rest from reference TRBV18 and TRBJ1-3, the complete variable domain is NAGVMQNPRHLVRRRGQEARLRCSPMKGHSHVYWYRQLPEEGLKFMVYLQKENIIDESGMPKERFSAEFPKEGPSILRIQQVVRGDSAAYFCASSPPGQGSGNTIYFGEGSWLTVV.